This record looks at one TCR beta chain sequence and its context. This clonotype was detected a few times. No cognate antigen has been identified for it. There are no base qualities to consult, and no much larger clone falls within one base. Counted from cysteine to phenylalanine, this CDR3 has 13 amino acids. Only CDR3 DNA remains: 39 bases, in frame from the first base. V was cut back by 0 bases and J by 5 bases, leaving a gap of 7 bases between them. The germline V gene provides CDR1 LGHNA and CDR2 YSLEER. The treatment or condition label corresponds to: live attenuated yellow fever vaccine strain. Two biological replicates of bulk PBMCs were collected at each blood-draw timepoint. PBMCs were isolated from peripheral blood using a standard Ficoll-Paque protocol. TriZol was used to extract RNA from bulk PBMCs, from CD4 and CD8 fractions, and from dextramer-positive and dextramer-negative fractions.

Synthesis of TCR cDNA relied on 5'RACE template switching, a step that introduced a universal primer site along with unique molecular identifiers. Priming for cDNA synthesis came from both the TCR alpha and TCR beta constant segments. Two PCR steps were used to amplify libraries, with sample barcodes and sequencing adapters being added in the second step. Sequencing of libraries was performed on Illumina HiSeq 2500 (2x100 bp) or NovaSeq (2x150 bp). The paper's data handling went like this. MIGEC was used to demultiplex reads and collapse the reads into UMI consensus sequences, and MiXCR was used for V(D)J alignment. Vaccine-responding clonotypes were identified with edgeR using replicate PBMC samples, with FDR below 0.01 and a log2 fold change above 5 up to day 15 being required. Bulk clonotypes were assigned CD4 or CD8 identity according to which sequenced CD4 or CD8 repertoire held them at higher abundance. The public sequencing data were trimmed at Q25 with fastp and processed into clonotypes with MiXCR by TCRdb, which kept only in-frame beta chains. Identical CDR3 proteins give one entry, which carries the most common genes and DNA. These V and J calls derive from TCRdb rather than the authors' analysis. This sample gives approximately 550,000 distinct CDR3 sequences in total; roughly 19% of them show up just once. The top ten clonotypes cover approximately 15% of the sample.

This record comes from a study of T cells after yellow fever vaccination (dated by TCRdb to between 2018 and 2021). For context, the study as a whole: The SMART-Seq v4 Ultra Low Input RNA kit was used to prepare libraries from fractions with low cell numbers. Two healthy male donors made up the cohort, one aged 18 to 30 years and the other aged 30 to 40 years. Blood was drawn at multiple timepoints before and after primary and secondary immunization, with bulk PBMC replicates and cell subsets isolated. To follow T-cell clones before and after both primary and booster YFV17D yellow fever vaccination, bulk TCR alpha and beta repertoires underwent longitudinal sequencing. The study at large found these results: Computational filtering was required because FACS-sorted repertoires could contain abundant contaminating clonotypes from the bulk population. The secondary T-cell response was found to be weaker but faster than the primary response, with a peak reached on day 5 rather than on day 15. After the booster, most clones that had expanded after primary vaccination were detected again (approximately 95% of CD4 and over 75% of CD8), suggesting broad maintenance of memory. Because only two donors were included in the study, the extent to which the findings can be generalized is limited. A small fraction of clonotypes showed up in both the CD4 and CD8 compartments, probably as a result of convergent recombination.

The TCR originated in a man under 40 who received the YFV17D yellow fever vaccine. The source material was PBMCs, sampled 15 days after the yellow fever booster vaccination. The chain couples TRBV4-3 to TRBJ1-2; TRBD1 is a possible D gene, resting on 5 matching bases. For the CDR3, the sequence is CASSQETAYGYTF. At the DNA level, the sequence is TGCGCCAGCAGCCAAGAGACAGCTTATGGCTACACCTTC.